Each of the 27 T cell receptor beta chains below was sequenced from the same sample in a study of OX40 agonist ivuxolimab in advanced cancers. Here immunoSEQ multiplex PCR was the method, and the copy in TCRdb shows in-frame clones only, minus some. The sample shows around 100,000 clones, 90% of them seen only once. This specimen was CD4+ or CD8+ T cells sorted from blood, taken in a trial of the OX40 agonist ivuxolimab. Every receptor here comes from an adult with an advanced solid tumor such as melanoma, head and neck, liver or kidney cancer.

V gene TRBV19 combines with J gene TRBJ1-5; tentatively, D is TRBD1 (6 bases). The V gene lost 3 bases and the J gene lost 2 bases, with 14 bases spanning the gap. Germline values: CDR1 LNHDA, CDR2 SQIVND (reference sequence). This CDR3 is 16 amino acids long. The CDR3 DNA reads TGTGCCAGTAGTATGGGGACATCGGGCCGCAATCAGCCCCAGCATTTT. This codes for CASSMGTSGRNQPQHF.

The chain recombines TRBV19 with TRBJ1-1; possible D gene TRBD1, 6 bases. The CDR3 is made up of 14 amino acids. Trimming stripped 1 base from V and 4 bases from J, with 10 bases between. Germline V gene lookup returns CDR1 LNHDA and CDR2 SQIVND (reference sequence). CDR3 nucleotides: TGTGCCAGTAGTATAGGCACAGGGAGCACTGAAGCTTTCTTT. Protein: CASSIGTGSTEAFF.

This clone has just a few counts. The J gene is TRBJ2-7, the V gene TRBV18, with D perhaps matching TRBD1 (5 bases). The ends were cut back, 3 bases at V and 8 bases at J, with 11 bases in the middle. The germline CDR1 and CDR2 sequences are KGHSH and LQKENI. The CDR3 consists of 12 residues. DNA of the CDR3: TGTGCCAGCTCACCCTCGGACATCCAGCAGTACTTC. Translated: CASSPSDIQQYF.

The chain employs TRBV4-2 and TRBJ2-2; D unclear. Germline V lookup: CDR1 LGHNA, CDR2 YNFKEQ. CDR3 length equals 16 residues. Trimming took 0 bases from V and 3 from J, leaving 11 bases between them. The CDR3 DNA is TGTGCCAGCAGCCAAGATAGCACGTGGGACACCGGGGAGCTGTTTTTT. This codes for CASSQDSTWDTGELFF.

The rearrangement joins TRBV9 to TRBJ2-2; 11 nucleotides agree with TRBD1. The CDR3 runs 16 residues. CDR1 and CDR2 from the germline V gene are SGDLS and YYNGEE. V gave up 4 bases and J gave up 4 bases; unmatched junction bases: 6. The chain's CDR3 is CASSPRDRGFTGELFF. CDR3 DNA sequence: TGTGCCAGCAGCCCTCGGGACAGGGGGTTCACCGGGGAGCTGTTTTTT.

The chain carries TRBV10-2 and TRBJ2-4; D gene ambiguous. The CDR3 length is 11 residues. Germline loops: CDR1 WSHSY, CDR2 SAAADI. Trimming took off 1 base at V and 10 bases at J, with 5 bases between the two ends. The CDR3 DNA reads as TGCGCCAGCAGTGAGTACGGGATTCAGTACTTC. Encoded protein: CASSEYGIQYF.

For this clone: The same CDR3 arises from other DNA sequences in this sample as well. The chain combines TRBV10-2 with TRBJ1-1; D is unclear. With 2 bases removed from V and 1 base from J, the gap between germline ends came to 5 bases. CDR1 is WSHSY, CDR2 SAAADI, per germline. This CDR3 is 13 amino acids long. CDR3 sequence (DNA): TGCGCCAGCAGTGAGGGTGGGAACACTGAAGCTTTCTTT. Translation gives CASSEGGNTEAFF.

This rearrangement joins TRBV18 to TRBJ2-3; 8 positions agree with TRBD2. V shed 3 bases and J 2 bases; nucleotides not matched to a gene: 7. The germline V gene has CDR1 KGHSH and CDR2 LQKENI. This CDR3 is built from 16 residues. The CDR3 DNA reads TGTGCCAGCTCACCGGTGGTAGCGGGACTCACAGATACGCAGTATTTT. The encoded protein is CASSPVVAGLTDTQYF.

This chain connects TRBV11-2 to TRBJ2-1, with 14 nucleotides matching TRBD2. CDR1 is SGHAT and CDR2 is FQNNGV in the germline V gene. The CDR3 totals 15 residues. Losses at the gene ends were 6 bases for V and 10 bases for J; bases not matched to a gene: 8. The CDR3 spells CASRLTSGRGKEQFF. CDR3 nucleotide sequence: TGTGCCAGCAGGTTGACTAGCGGGAGGGGGAAGGAGCAGTTCTTC.

The chain uses TRBV25-1 and TRBJ1-4; TRBD1 might be the D (5 bases). The V gene's germline CDR1 is MGHDK and CDR2 SYGVNS. V lost 7 bases and J lost 7, with 19 bases in between. The CDR3 extends over 15 amino acids. The CDR3 loop is CASTTSGGRSEKLFF. In DNA, the CDR3 is TGTGCCAGCACCACAAGCGGGGGAAGGAGTGAAAAACTGTTTTTT.

This clone was recorded only once. The V and J genes are TRBV5-1 and TRBJ2-3, with 8 bases fitting TRBD1. Germline V gene lookup returns CDR1 SGHRS and CDR2 YFSETQ. The CDR3 covers 12 residues. After removal of 7 bases from V and 5 bases from J, the junction contained 3 bases not matched to a gene. The CDR3 DNA is TGCGCCAGCGGGACAGGTGGAGATACGCAGTATTTT. The encoded protein is CASGTGGDTQYF.

The chain links TRBV7-9 to TRBJ2-1; D is possibly TRBD1 (7 bases). The germline V gene has CDR1 SEHNR and CDR2 FQNEAQ (reference sequence). This CDR3 spans 17 amino acids. V shed 5 bases and J shed 7 bases, with 24 bases lying between them. The CDR3 nucleotides are TGTGCCAGCAGCCTCCGAAGGACAGGACAAGGGGGGAATGAGCAGTTCTTC. Residues: CASSLRRTGQGGNEQFF.

The rearrangement joins TRBV6-6 to TRBJ1-1, with no clear D. The germline V gene has CDR1 MNHNY and CDR2 SVGAGI (reference sequence). CDR3 length: 14 residues. V dropped 7 bases and J dropped 0 bases, with 12 bases sitting between them. The CDR3 DNA sequence: TGTGCCAGCACTCATCGGGCGATGAACACTGAAGCTTTCTTT. This encodes CASTHRAMNTEAFF.

This clone was seen once. CDR3 residues: CASSEAGGGYTEAFF. The CDR3 DNA sequence: TGCGCCAGCAGCGAGGCTGGGGGTGGATACACTGAAGCTTTCTTT. J is TRBJ1-1 and V is TRBV5-1; possibly TRBD1 for D (5 bases). V lost 4 bases to trimming and J lost 3 bases, with 16 bases between them. This CDR3 has 15 residues. Germline V CDR1 and CDR2: SGHRS, YFSETQ.

The genes are TRBV5-1 and TRBJ2-7; D not certain. This CDR3 has 15 residues. Looked up from germline, CDR1 is SGHRS and CDR2 is YFSETQ. Trimming removed 0 bases at V and 2 bases at J, with 12 bases between. CDR3 sequence: CASSLGAGRAYEQYF. DNA for the CDR3: TGCGCCAGCAGCTTGGGCGCAGGAAGAGCCTACGAGCAGTACTTC.

This sequence joins TRBV30 and TRBJ1-1; tentatively, D is TRBD1 (6 bases). Trimming left V 0 bases short and J 4 bases short, with 12 bases between. In germline, CDR1 is GTSNPN, CDR2 SVGIG (reference sequence). The CDR3 spans 14 residues. The CDR3 here is CAWSVSGAGTEAFF. CDR3 bases: TGTGCCTGGAGTGTCTCAGGGGCCGGCACTGAAGCTTTCTTT.

The gene calls are TRBV10-2 and TRBJ2-3; D is unclear. The CDR3 totals 15 residues. Germline V gene sequence: CDR1 WSHSY, CDR2 SAAADI. V was cut by 6 bases and J by 0 bases, with 13 bases left in between. The chain's CDR3 is CASRLSRPSTDTQYF. The CDR3 bases are TGCGCCAGCAGGCTCTCGCGGCCTAGCACAGATACGCAGTATTTT.

The chain combines TRBV27 with TRBJ2-3; TRBD2 aligns across 9 bases. The CDR3 has 17 amino acids. Germline V gene data show CDR1 as MNHEY and CDR2 as SMNVEV (reference sequence). J gave up 8 bases and V 4 bases, and 16 bases lay outside the gene matches. CDR3: CASSSLSVLAGSGTQYF. The CDR3 DNA reads TGTGCCAGCAGTTCTCTCTCGGTGCTAGCGGGAAGTGGTACGCAGTATTTT.

CDR3 in DNA: TGTGCCAGCAGCCTGAGCGTGGCGGGGGGCACAGATACGCAGTATTTT. Its protein product is CASSLSVAGGTDTQYF. The chain links TRBV9 to TRBJ2-3, with 7 positions matching TRBD2. The J segment lost 1 base and the V segment lost 4 bases, leaving 9 bases of the junction unmatched. The CDR3 covers 16 residues. The V gene's germline CDR1 is SGDLS and CDR2 YYNGEE.

V is TRBV5-1 and J is TRBJ2-3; 9 bases line up with TRBD2. Germline lookup yields CDR1 SGHRS and CDR2 YFSETQ. J lost 1 base, V lost 4 bases, and 4 bases had no gene match. This CDR3 comprises 15 residues. Written as DNA, the CDR3 is TGCGCCAGCAGCATGGGACTAGCCGGCACAGATACGCAGTATTTT. Protein product: CASSMGLAGTDTQYF.

The J gene is TRBJ2-7, the V gene TRBV4-1; D unclear. The ends were cut back, 0 bases at V and 3 bases at J, with 15 bases in the middle. CDR1 is MGHRA, CDR2 YSYEKL, per germline. The CDR3 covers 16 residues. The CDR3 is CASSQDPGLKVYEQYF. For the CDR3, the DNA is TGCGCCAGCAGCCAAGATCCCGGTCTGAAGGTCTACGAGCAGTACTTC.

J is TRBJ2-4 and V is TRBV19; 9 nucleotides agree with TRBD1. The CDR3 is made up of 18 amino acids. CDR1 is LNHDA and CDR2 is SQIVND in the germline V gene (reference sequence). V shed 1 base and J 0 bases; nucleotides not matched to a gene: 7. The CDR3 DNA is TGTGCCAGTAGTATAGGGGGGACAGGGTCGGGAGCCAAAAACATTCAGTACTTC. Its protein is CASSIGGTGSGAKNIQYF.

This chain uses TRBV18 with TRBJ2-1; D unclear. Germline V lookup: CDR1 KGHSH, CDR2 LQKENI. The CDR3 covers 15 residues. V dropped 2 bases and J dropped 0 bases, with 8 bases sitting between them. CDR3 residues: CASSPDQSSYNEQFF. CDR3 nucleotide sequence: TGTGCCAGCTCACCAGACCAGAGCTCCTACAATGAGCAGTTCTTC.

The J gene is TRBJ2-1, the V gene TRBV4-2; D is perhaps TRBD1 or TRBD2 (5 bases each). V was clipped by 1 base and J by 12 bases, with 19 bases between them. The CDR3 covers 15 residues. Germline CDR1 and CDR2: LGHNA and YNFKEQ. CDR3 sequence: CASSQGTLNGAVQFF. CDR3 in DNA: TGTGCCAGCAGCCAAGGGACTCTAAACGGGGCTGTGCAGTTCTTC.

The chain links TRBV19 to TRBJ2-7; weak D call: TRBD1 (5 bases). The CDR3 sequence is 14 residues long. The germline gives CDR1 LNHDA, CDR2 SQIVND (reference sequence). V lost 6 bases, J lost 5 bases, and 17 bases lay in between. As DNA, the CDR3 is TGTGCCAGTAGAGAGACAGTCGCGAGCGACGAGCAGTACTTC. Translation: CASRETVASDEQYF.

The chain couples TRBV2 to TRBJ2-5; 7 bases are a match to TRBD2. The CDR3 is made up of 15 amino acids. Germline V gene data show CDR1 as SNHLY and CDR2 as FYNNEI. V lost 3 bases and J lost 4; bases outside the gene matches: 8. The CDR3 protein is CASSERGGRVETQYF. The CDR3 region has the DNA TGTGCCAGCAGTGAGCGGGGAGGGAGGGTAGAGACCCAGTACTTC.

V gene TRBV6-6 combines with J gene TRBJ2-1; D remains ambiguous. This CDR3 contains 15 residues. In germline, CDR1 is MNHNY, CDR2 SVGAGI (reference sequence). Trimming pared 0 bases from V and 6 bases from J, leaving 12 bases between. The CDR3: CASSYSASSGNEQFF. CDR3 coding DNA: TGTGCCAGCAGTTACTCAGCATCCTCTGGCAATGAGCAGTTCTTC.